The subject of this entry is one T cell receptor beta chain. Amplification yielded TCR beta CDR3 regions, with RNA transcripts as the source. The HTBI primer set drove a first-round RT-PCR of the TCR CDR3. MiXCR was run by TCRdb on the multiplex PCR reads, yielding one entry per CDR3 protein. The table includes approximately 210,000 distinct CDR3 sequences, under 20% detected once. CDR1 is LNHNV and CDR2 is YYDKDF in the germline V gene (reference sequence). V dropped 0 bases and J dropped 3; count of bases not matched to a gene: 7. This CDR3 has 17 residues. This sample was included in a study of T cells in Graves' hyperthyroidism and ophthalmopathy.

J is TRBJ1-2 and V is TRBV15; TRBD1 agrees at 10 bases. The source is a man in his forties or fifties with Graves' hyperthyroidism. Input material: blood. The CDR3 region is CATSRDTGTGAYYGYTF. In DNA, the CDR3 is TGTGCCACCAGCAGAGATACGGGGACAGGGGCGTACTATGGCTACACCTTC.